Shown below are 6 T cell receptor beta chains from a single sample sequenced in a study of beta chain features in type 1 diabetes. The isolated RNA, all of it, was reverse transcribed, so expressed TCRB transcripts were what got sequenced. Sequencing used immunoSEQ multiplex PCR; TCRdb keeps in-frame clones, though not all of them. This table has roughly 350,000 clones, roughly 9.6% appearing once. Sequenced sample: naive CD4+ T cells from blood. Source of these receptors: a woman between 25 and 40 years old in good health.

This clone was seen a few times. This CDR3 reads CATSRDPGLAVPSSYNEQFF. The CDR3 nucleotides read TGTGCCACCAGCAGAGATCCGGGGCTAGCGGTACCCAGCTCCTACAATGAGCAGTTCTTC. The chain couples TRBV15 to TRBJ2-1; 7 bases align to TRBD2. Germline CDR1 is LNHNV and CDR2 is YYDKDF (reference sequence). The CDR3 has 20 residues. After removal of 0 bases from V and 0 bases from J, the junction contained 14 bases not matched to a gene.

This sequence joins TRBV4-1 and TRBJ2-7; the match to TRBD1 covers 8 bases. CDR1 is MGHRA and CDR2 is YSYEKL in the germline V gene. The V and J ends lost 3 bases and 2 bases, in that order; junction bases with no gene match: 18. The CDR3 is 19 amino acids. This CDR3 is CASSHRDQGASRMAYEQYF. CDR3 in DNA: TGCGCCAGCAGCCACCGGGACCAGGGGGCTTCCCGGATGGCCTACGAGCAGTACTTC.

This chain connects TRBV28 to TRBJ2-1; maybe TRBD2 (6 bases). Germline V gives CDR1 MDHEN, CDR2 SYDVKM. V lost 2 bases and J 4 bases, leaving 15 bases between the germline ends. The CDR3 runs to 16 residues. The DNA for the CDR3 is TGTGCCAGCAGTTTAACGGGTGCGGGACGGTACAATGAGCAGTTCTTC. Protein sequence: CASSLTGAGRYNEQFF.

This clone appeared a few times. The rearrangement links TRBV6-6 to TRBJ1-4; D unclear. The CDR3 sequence is 16 residues long. Germline V gene lookup returns CDR1 MNHNY and CDR2 SVGAGI (reference sequence). Deletions cut 2 bases from V and 8 bases from J, with 18 bases between. The CDR3 sequence is CASSYRPRHGGEKLFF. The CDR3 DNA sequence: TGTGCCAGCAGTTACCGACCTCGACATGGCGGGGAAAAACTGTTTTTT.

V gene TRBV11-1 combines with J gene TRBJ2-1, with 9 bases fitting TRBD1. Germline V gene data show CDR1 as SGHAT and CDR2 as FQDESV (reference sequence). CDR3 length equals 16 residues. J lost 6 bases, V lost 4 bases, and 10 bases had no gene match. The CDR3 region is CASSSYTGQGGNEQFF. CDR3 sequence (DNA): TGTGCCAGCAGCTCTTACACGGGACAGGGTGGCAATGAGCAGTTCTTC.

V and J are TRBV20-1 and TRBJ2-1; D not resolved. The CDR3 runs 10 residues. Germline assignment: CDR1 DFQATT and CDR2 SNEGSKA (reference sequence). With 4 bases removed from V and 11 bases from J, the gap between germline ends came to 9 bases. CDR3 nucleotides: TGCAGTGCTAATCTAGAAAAGCAGTTCTTC. Residues: CSANLEKQFF.